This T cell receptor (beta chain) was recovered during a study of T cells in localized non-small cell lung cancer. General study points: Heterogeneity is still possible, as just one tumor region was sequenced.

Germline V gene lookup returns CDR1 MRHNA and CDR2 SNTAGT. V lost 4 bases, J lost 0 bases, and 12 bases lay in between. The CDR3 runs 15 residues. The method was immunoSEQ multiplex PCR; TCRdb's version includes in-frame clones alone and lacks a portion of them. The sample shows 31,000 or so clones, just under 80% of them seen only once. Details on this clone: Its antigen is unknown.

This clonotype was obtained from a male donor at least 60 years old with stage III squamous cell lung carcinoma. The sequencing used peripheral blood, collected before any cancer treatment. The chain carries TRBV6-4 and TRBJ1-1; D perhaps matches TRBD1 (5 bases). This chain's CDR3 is CASSGGRGMNTEAFF. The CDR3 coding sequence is TGTGCCAGCAGTGGGGGGAGGGGCATGAACACTGAAGCTTTCTTT.